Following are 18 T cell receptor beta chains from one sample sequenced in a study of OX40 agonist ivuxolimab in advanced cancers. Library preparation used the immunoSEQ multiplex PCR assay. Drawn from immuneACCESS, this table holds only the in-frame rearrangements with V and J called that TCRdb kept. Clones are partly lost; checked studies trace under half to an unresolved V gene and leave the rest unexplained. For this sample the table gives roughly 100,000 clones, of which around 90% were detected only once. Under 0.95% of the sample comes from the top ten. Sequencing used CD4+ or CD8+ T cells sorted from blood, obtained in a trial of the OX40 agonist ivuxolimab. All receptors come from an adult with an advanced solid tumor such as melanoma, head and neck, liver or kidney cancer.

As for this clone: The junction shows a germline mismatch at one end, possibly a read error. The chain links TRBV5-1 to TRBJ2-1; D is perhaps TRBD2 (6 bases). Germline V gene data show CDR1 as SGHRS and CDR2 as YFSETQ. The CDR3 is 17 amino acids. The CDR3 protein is CASSLGYSGDSYNEQFF. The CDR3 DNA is TGCGCCAGCAGTTTGGGCTATAGCGGAGACTCCTACAATGAGCAGTTCTTC.

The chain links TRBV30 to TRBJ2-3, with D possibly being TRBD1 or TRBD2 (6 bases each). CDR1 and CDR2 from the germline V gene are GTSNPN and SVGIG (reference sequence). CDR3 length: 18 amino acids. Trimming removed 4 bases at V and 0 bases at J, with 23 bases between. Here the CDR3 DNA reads TGTGCCTGGACCCGCGGGCAGGGTTGGGGGGCTAGCACAGATACGCAGTATTTT. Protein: CAWTRGQGWGASTDTQYF.

CDR3: CASSPRRLNNEQFF. The CDR3 DNA is TGTGCCAGCAGCCCCCGGCGACTAAACAATGAGCAGTTCTTC. The chain recombines TRBV7-2 with TRBJ2-1; perhaps TRBD2 as D (5 bases). Germline assignment: CDR1 SGHTA and CDR2 FQGNSA. CDR3 length equals 14 residues. V dropped 5 bases and J dropped 5 bases, with 13 bases sitting between them. The whole variable domain, remainder taken from reference TRBV7-2 and TRBJ2-1, is GAGVSQSPSNKVTEKGKDVELRCDPISGHTALYWYRQSLGQGLEFLIYFQGNSAPDKSGLPSDRFSAERTGGSVSTLTIQRTQQEDSAVYLCASSPRRLNNEQFFGPGTRLTVL.

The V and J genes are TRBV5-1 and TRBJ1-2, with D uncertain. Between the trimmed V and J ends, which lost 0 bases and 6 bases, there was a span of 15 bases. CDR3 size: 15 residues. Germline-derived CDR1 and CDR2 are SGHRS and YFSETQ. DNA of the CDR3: TGCGCCAGCAGCTTGGAAGGCAGTCCTGTGAATGGCTACACCTTC. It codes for CASSLEGSPVNGYTF.

This CDR3 is CASRQVGVTEAFF. CDR3 sequence (DNA): TGTGCCAGCAGGCAGGTTGGAGTCACTGAAGCTTTCTTT. The chain uses TRBV6-5 and TRBJ1-1; no firm D call. Germline V gene lookup returns CDR1 MNHEY and CDR2 SVGAGI. The V end lost 6 bases, the J end lost 4 bases, and 12 bases lay between the germline ends. This CDR3 comprises 13 residues.

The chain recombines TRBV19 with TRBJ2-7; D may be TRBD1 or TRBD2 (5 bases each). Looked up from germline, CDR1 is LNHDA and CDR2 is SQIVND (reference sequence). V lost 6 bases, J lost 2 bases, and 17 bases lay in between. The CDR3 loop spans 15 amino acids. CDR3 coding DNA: TGTGCCAGTAGCCTAGGGACGGACGGAACCTACGAGCAGTACTTC. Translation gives CASSLGTDGTYEQYF. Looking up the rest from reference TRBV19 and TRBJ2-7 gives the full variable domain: DGGITQSPKYLFRKEGQNVTLSCEQNLNHDAMYWYRQDPGQGLRLIYYSQIVNDFQKGDIAEGYSVSREKKESFPLTVTSAQKNPTAFYLCASSLGTDGTYEQYFGPGTRLTVT.

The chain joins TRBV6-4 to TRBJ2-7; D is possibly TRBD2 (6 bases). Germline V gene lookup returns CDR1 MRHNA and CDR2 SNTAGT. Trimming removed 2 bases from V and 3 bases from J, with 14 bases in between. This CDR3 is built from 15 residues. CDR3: CASSDTGRGYYEQYF. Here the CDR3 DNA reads TGTGCCAGCAGTGACACAGGCCGGGGGTACTACGAGCAGTACTTC.

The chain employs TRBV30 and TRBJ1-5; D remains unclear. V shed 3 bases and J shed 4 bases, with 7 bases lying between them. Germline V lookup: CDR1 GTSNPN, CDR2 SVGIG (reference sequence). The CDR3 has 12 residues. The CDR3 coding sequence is TGTGCCTGGAGGATACAGAATCAGCCCCAGCATTTT. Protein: CAWRIQNQPQHF.

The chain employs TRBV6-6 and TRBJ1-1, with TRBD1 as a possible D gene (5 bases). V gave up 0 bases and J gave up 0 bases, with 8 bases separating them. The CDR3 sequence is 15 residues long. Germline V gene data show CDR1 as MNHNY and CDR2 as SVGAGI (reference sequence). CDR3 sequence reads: CASSYSPGLNTEAFF. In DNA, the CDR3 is TGTGCCAGCAGTTACTCTCCAGGGTTGAACACTGAAGCTTTCTTT.

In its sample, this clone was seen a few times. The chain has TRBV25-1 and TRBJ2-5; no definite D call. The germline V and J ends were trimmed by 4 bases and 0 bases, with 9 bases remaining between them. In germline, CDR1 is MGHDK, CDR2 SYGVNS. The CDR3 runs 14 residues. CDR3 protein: CASSARAYQETQYF. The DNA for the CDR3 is TGTGCCAGCAGTGCCCGGGCGTACCAAGAGACCCAGTACTTC.

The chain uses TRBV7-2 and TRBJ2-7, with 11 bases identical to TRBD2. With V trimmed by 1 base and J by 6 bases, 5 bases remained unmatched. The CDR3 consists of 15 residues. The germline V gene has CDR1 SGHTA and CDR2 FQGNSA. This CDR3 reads CASSLDSGRASEQYF. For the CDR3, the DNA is TGTGCCAGCAGCTTAGATAGCGGGAGGGCCTCCGAGCAGTACTTC. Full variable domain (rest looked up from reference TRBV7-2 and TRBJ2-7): GAGVSQSPSNKVTEKGKDVELRCDPISGHTALYWYRQSLGQGLEFLIYFQGNSAPDKSGLPSDRFSAERTGGSVSTLTIQRTQQEDSAVYLCASSLDSGRASEQYFGPGTRLTVT.

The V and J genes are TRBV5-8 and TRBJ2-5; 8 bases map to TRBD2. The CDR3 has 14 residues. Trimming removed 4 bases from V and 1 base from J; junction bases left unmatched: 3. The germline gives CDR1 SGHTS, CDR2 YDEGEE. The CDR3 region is CASSGRGAQETQYF. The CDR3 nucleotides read TGTGCCAGCAGCGGGCGGGGGGCCCAAGAGACCCAGTACTTC.

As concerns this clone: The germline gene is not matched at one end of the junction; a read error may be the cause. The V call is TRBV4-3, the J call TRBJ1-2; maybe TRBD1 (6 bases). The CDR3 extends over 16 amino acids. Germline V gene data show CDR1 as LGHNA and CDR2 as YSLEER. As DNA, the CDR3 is TGCGCCAGCAGCCATGCCCGGGGCAGGGGAAACTCTGGCTACACCTTC. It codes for CASSHARGRGNSGYTF.

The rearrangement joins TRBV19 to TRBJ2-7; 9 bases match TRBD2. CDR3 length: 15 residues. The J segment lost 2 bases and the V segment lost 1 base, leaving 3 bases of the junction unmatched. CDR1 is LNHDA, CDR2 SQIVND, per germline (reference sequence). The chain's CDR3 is CASSIVAGVAYEQYF. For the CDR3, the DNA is TGTGCCAGTAGTATAGTAGCGGGAGTTGCCTACGAGCAGTACTTC.

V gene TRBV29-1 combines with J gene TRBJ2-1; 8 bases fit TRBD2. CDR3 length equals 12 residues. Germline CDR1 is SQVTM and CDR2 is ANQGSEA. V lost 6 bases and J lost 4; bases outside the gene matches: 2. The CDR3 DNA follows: TGCAGCGTAGCGGGGGCGTACAATGAGCAGTTCTTC. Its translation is CSVAGAYNEQFF.

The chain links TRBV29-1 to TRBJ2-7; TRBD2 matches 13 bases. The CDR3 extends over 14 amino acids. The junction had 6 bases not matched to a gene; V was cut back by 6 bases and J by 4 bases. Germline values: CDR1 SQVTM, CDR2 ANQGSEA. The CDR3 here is CSVRTSGGSYEQYF. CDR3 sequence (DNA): TGCAGCGTCCGGACTAGCGGGGGAAGTTACGAGCAGTACTTC.

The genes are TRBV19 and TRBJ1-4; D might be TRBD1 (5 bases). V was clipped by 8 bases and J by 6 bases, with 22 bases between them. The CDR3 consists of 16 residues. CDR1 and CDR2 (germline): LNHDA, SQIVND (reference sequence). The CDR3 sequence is CASGRRRGGMDEKLFF. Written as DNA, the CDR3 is TGTGCCAGTGGCCGCAGGCGTGGGGGAATGGATGAAAAACTGTTTTTT.

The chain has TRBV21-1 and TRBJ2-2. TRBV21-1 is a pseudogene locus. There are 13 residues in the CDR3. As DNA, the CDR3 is TGTGCCAGCAGCAAGGGTAACACCGGGGAGCTGTTTTTT. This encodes CASSKGNTGELFF.